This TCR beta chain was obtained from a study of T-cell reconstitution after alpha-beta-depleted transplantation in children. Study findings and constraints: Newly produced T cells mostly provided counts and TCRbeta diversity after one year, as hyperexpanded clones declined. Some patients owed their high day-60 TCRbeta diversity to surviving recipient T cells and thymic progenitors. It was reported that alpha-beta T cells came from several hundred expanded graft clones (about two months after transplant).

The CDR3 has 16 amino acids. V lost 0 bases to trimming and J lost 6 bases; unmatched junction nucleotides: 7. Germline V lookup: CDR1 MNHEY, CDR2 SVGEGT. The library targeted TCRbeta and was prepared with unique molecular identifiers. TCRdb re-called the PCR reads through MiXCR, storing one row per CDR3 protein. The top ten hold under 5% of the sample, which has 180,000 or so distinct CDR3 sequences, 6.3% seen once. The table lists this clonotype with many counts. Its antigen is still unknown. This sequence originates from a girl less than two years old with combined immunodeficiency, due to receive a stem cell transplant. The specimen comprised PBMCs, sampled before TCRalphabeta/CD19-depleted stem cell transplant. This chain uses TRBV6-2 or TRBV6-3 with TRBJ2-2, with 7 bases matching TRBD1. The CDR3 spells CASSYSGQSLAGELFF. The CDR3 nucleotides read TGTGCCAGCAGTTACTCGGGACAGAGTCTAGCCGGGGAGCTGTTTTTT.